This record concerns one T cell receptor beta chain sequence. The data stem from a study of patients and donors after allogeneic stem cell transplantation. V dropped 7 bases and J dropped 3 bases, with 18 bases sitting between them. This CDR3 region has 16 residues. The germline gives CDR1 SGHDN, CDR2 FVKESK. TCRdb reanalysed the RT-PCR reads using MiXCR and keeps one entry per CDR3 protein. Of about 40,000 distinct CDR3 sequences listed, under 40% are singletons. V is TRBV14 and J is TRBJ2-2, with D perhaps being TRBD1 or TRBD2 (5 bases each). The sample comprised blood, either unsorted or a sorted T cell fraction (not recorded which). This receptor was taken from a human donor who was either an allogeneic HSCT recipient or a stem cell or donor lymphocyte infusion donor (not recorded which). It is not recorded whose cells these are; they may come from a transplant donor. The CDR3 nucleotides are TGTGCCAGCACCCCGAGGGGCGGATTGGACACCGGGGAGCTGTTTTTT. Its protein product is CASTPRGGLDTGELFF.